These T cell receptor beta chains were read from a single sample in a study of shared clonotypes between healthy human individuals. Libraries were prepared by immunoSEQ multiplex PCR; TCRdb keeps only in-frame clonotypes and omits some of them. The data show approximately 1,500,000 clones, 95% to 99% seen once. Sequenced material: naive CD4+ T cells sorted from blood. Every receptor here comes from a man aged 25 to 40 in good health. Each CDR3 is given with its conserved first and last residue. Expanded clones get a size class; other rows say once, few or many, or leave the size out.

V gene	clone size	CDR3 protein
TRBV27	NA	CASSFDTYTEAFF
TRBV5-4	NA	CASSLVVGTFYEQYF
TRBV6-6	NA	CASSNGGIGEQYF
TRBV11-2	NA	CASSLVGGAGRAFF
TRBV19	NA	CASSRTGRNEQFF
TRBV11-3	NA	CASSRDTDNEQFF
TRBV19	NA	CASKGSGNTIYF
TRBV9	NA	CASSLSGSTDEQYF
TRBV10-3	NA	CAISESVLAKNIQYF
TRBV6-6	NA	CASTRGTDTQYF
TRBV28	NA	CADWGAINTEAFF
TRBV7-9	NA	CASSLGALAAKYNEQFF
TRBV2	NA	CASSKDWTEANIQYF
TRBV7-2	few	CASSSPGLAKFF
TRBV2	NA	CASSSGGYTEAFF
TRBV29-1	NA	CSGRGLDSYEQYF
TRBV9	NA	CASSVEGTFNQPQHF
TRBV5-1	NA	CASSLELAGVSDTQYF
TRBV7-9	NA	CASSRDSETQYF
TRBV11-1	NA	CASSLTSGKYNEQFF
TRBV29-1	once	CSVGPLSSGPASKYNEQFF
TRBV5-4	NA	CASARWGGSADTQYF
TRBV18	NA	CASSPGTGFYEQYF
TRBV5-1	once	CASSLSLGIGVTEAFF
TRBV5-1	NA	CASREGVYGYTF
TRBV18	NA	CASSPPTGRTEAFF
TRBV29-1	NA	CSVGTTQQASYEQYF
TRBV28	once	CASSSRTGGYEQYF
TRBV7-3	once	CASSPSGSRYEQYF
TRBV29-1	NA	CSVGEGAGSWETQYF
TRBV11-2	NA	CASSKPRLAGGYEQYF
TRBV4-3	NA	CASSQDTAGLNEKLFF
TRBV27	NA	CASSTHRDMNTEAFF
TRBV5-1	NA	CASSLQGNEQFF
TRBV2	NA	CASSPGTSAYEQYF
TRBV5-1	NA	CASSLAGTGSETQYF
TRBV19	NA	CASSTPGPTANQPQHF
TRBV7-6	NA	CASSLGTALTGTEAFF
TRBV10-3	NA	CAISVTGPAGELFF
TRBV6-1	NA	CASRVTELREQYF
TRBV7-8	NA	CASSSNWAATTDTQYF
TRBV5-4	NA	CASSGGQGVNQETQYF
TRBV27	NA	CASSLYGEGQPQHF
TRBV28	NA	CASSFGGRGSNQPQHF
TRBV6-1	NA	CASSEIRSSQETQYF
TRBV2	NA	CASGENYNEQFF
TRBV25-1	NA	CASRGTGDGNQPQHF
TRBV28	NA	CASSLGGEGLNEQYF
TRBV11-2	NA	CASSLRVAGGGNEQFF
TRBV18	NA	CASSPAGGGNQPQHF
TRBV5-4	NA	CASSLTGEGRETQYF
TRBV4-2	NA	CASSQDRGQGRDYGYTF
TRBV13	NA	CASSLTGGNIQYF
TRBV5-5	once	CASSFFWQGPDTQYF
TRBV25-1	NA	CASSDPGGDSSYEQYF
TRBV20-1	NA	CSAGRTGELFF